These 22 T cell receptor beta chains were all obtained from the same sample, sequenced in a study of neurological immune-mediated disorders (dated by TCRdb to about 2019). Library preparation used 5' RACE. Instrument on record: Illumina HiSeq 2500. Starting from the raw public reads, TCRdb applied fastp trimming at Q25, assembled clones with MiXCR and retained in-frame beta chains. Entries that share a CDR3 protein sequence are merged under the most common genes and DNA. Recorded for this sample are 32,000 or so distinct CDR3 sequences; about an eighth of them occurred a single time. The ten biggest clones cover about 5.6% of the sample. Sequenced sample: PBMCs. The receptor source for this set is a woman aged 60-70 years in good health.

Many counts were recorded for this clonotype. The chain uses TRBV20-1 and TRBJ2-3; possibly TRBD2 for D (6 bases). CDR1 DFQATT and CDR2 SNEGSKA come from the germline V gene (reference sequence). The CDR3 extends over 11 amino acids. Trimming stripped 5 bases from V and 8 bases from J, with 11 bases between. DNA for the CDR3: TGCAGTGCTGGTCTCGGGGGTACGCAGTATTTT. Amino acids: CSAGLGGTQYF.

This clonotype appeared many times. The DNA for the CDR3 is TGTGCCATCAGAGACGGGCAGCTCCAAGAGACCCAGTACTTC. Translated: CAIRDGQLQETQYF. The rearrangement joins TRBV10-3 to TRBJ2-5; D uncertain. Trimming left V 6 bases short and J 1 base short, with 12 bases between. Per germline, CDR1 ENHRY and CDR2 SYGVKD. The CDR3 is 14 residues long.

This clonotype was detected ten times or more. V gene TRBV5-1 combines with J gene TRBJ1-1, with D tentatively TRBD1 (6 bases). Germline assignment: CDR1 SGHRS and CDR2 YFSETQ. The V end lost 4 bases, the J end lost 6 bases, and 16 bases lay between the germline ends. CDR3 size: 14 residues. In nucleotides, the CDR3 is TGCGCCAGCAGCGACACAGCAGGGGCTGCTGAAGCTTTCTTT. Translated: CASSDTAGAAEAFF.

This clonotype was counted at least ten times. The chain recombines TRBV7-7 with TRBJ2-1; 10 bases match TRBD1. The germline CDR1 and CDR2 sequences are SSHAT and FNYEAQ (reference sequence). The junction had 7 bases not matched to a gene; V was cut back by 5 bases and J by 6 bases. The CDR3 runs to 15 residues. CDR3 amino acids: CASSPGQGGFNEQFF. CDR3 DNA sequence: TGTGCCAGCAGCCCCGGACAGGGGGGCTTCAATGAGCAGTTCTTC.

This clonotype has ten or more counts. The chain uses TRBV2 and TRBJ2-1, with 11 positions matching TRBD2. The germline V gene has CDR1 SNHLY and CDR2 FYNNEI. V lost 5 bases and J lost 9; bases outside the gene matches: 9. There are 15 residues in the CDR3. This CDR3 is CASSSVAGGIGEQFF. The DNA for the CDR3 is TGTGCCAGCAGTTCTGTAGCGGGGGGGATTGGTGAGCAGTTCTTC.

This clonotype came up many times. The chain joins TRBV6-5 to TRBJ1-1, with 8 positions matching TRBD1. Trimming took 6 bases from V and 8 from J; bases not matched to a gene: 11. CDR1 and CDR2 (germline): MNHEY, SVGAGI. The CDR3 has 14 amino acids. The CDR3, as DNA: TGTGCCAGCAGACATCCTGACAGGGGTACCGAAGCTTTCTTT. The encoded protein is CASRHPDRGTEAFF.

This clonotype was detected many times. This chain connects TRBV20-1 to TRBJ1-2; D not certain. Germline V gene data show CDR1 as DFQATT and CDR2 as SNEGSKA (reference sequence). Trimming pared 3 bases from V and 5 bases from J, leaving 13 bases between. This CDR3 has 13 amino acids. The chain's CDR3 is CSASSTRAYGYTF. CDR3 sequence (DNA): TGCAGTGCTAGCTCGACACGGGCTTATGGCTACACCTTC.

This clonotype was picked up many times. The genes are TRBV10-3 and TRBJ1-2, with 7 bases fitting TRBD1. Germline assignment: CDR1 ENHRY and CDR2 SYGVKD. After removal of 5 bases from V and 4 bases from J, the junction contained 1 base not matched to a gene. The CDR3 spans 12 residues. Here the CDR3 DNA reads TGTGCCATCAGTCGGACAGGCTATGGCTACACCTTC. This translates into CAISRTGYGYTF.

J is TRBJ1-2 and V is TRBV5-1, with 10 positions matching TRBD1. This CDR3 has 12 amino acids. The V segment lost 6 bases and the J segment 8 bases; nucleotides outside the gene matches: 4. Germline V CDR1 and CDR2: SGHRS, YFSETQ. CDR3 amino acids: CASNDRGLGYTF. In DNA, the CDR3 is TGCGCCAGCAACGACAGGGGGCTAGGCTACACCTTC.

This clonotype was counted between two and nine times. This sequence joins TRBV7-2 and TRBJ1-2; perhaps TRBD1 as D (5 bases). V was cut by 3 bases and J by 6 bases, with 11 bases left in between. Germline-derived CDR1 and CDR2 are SGHTA and FQGNSA. CDR3 length: 13 residues. CDR3 loop: CASSLGREDGYTF. The CDR3 bases are TGTGCCAGCAGCTTGGGCAGGGAAGATGGCTACACCTTC.

The table lists this clonotype with many counts. The chain uses TRBV4-3 and TRBJ2-5; TRBD1 matches 7 bases. Germline CDR1 is LGHNA and CDR2 is YSLEER. Losses at the gene ends were 3 bases for V and 5 bases for J; bases not matched to a gene: 15. The CDR3 sequence is 17 residues long. The chain's CDR3 is CASSQRTGARYSETQYF. As DNA, the CDR3 is TGCGCCAGCAGCCAGCGCACAGGGGCCCGATACTCGGAGACCCAGTACTTC.

This clonotype was seen many times. This chain joins TRBV6-2 or TRBV6-3 and TRBJ1-2; 9 bases line up with TRBD1. The CDR3 length is 15 residues. The germline V gene has CDR1 MNHEY and CDR2 SVGEGT. J lost 4 bases, V lost 1 base, and 4 bases had no gene match. CDR3 residues: CASSYFGQGTYGYTF. In DNA, the CDR3 is TGTGCCAGCAGTTACTTCGGACAGGGGACCTATGGCTACACCTTC.

The V call is TRBV3-1, the J call TRBJ2-7; D not certain. The germline V gene encodes CDR1 LGHDT and CDR2 YNNKEL (reference sequence). CDR3 length: 14 amino acids. The germline V and J ends were trimmed by 4 bases and 3 bases, with 13 bases remaining between them. The CDR3 DNA reads TGTGCCAGCAGCCGCCCCTTGGCGTTCTACGAGCAGTACTTC. As protein: CASSRPLAFYEQYF.

This clonotype showed up many times. The chain links TRBV7-8 to TRBJ2-3, with a possible D match to TRBD2 (6 bases). The CDR3 has 14 residues. Germline loops: CDR1 SGHVS, CDR2 FQNEAQ. The V and J ends lost 1 base and 4 bases respectively, with 9 bases between them. This CDR3 reads CASSLGRGSDTQYF. The DNA of the CDR3 is TGTGCCAGCAGCTTAGGGAGGGGTTCAGATACGCAGTATTTT.

This clonotype was seen at least ten times. This chain joins TRBV3-1 and TRBJ2-1; 13 positions agree with TRBD2. Trimming at V came to 3 bases and at J to 0 bases, leaving 8 bases not matched to a gene. Germline V gene data show CDR1 as LGHDT and CDR2 as YNNKEL (reference sequence). The CDR3 has 19 residues. CDR3 amino acids: CASSQTSGGSLSSYNEQFF. CDR3 DNA sequence: TGTGCCAGCAGCCAGACTAGCGGGGGGTCACTAAGCTCCTACAATGAGCAGTTCTTC.

Turning to this clonotype: At one end, the junction sequence differs from germline, possibly due to a read error. V usage is TRBV3-1 and J usage is TRBJ1-1; 9 bases match TRBD1. The CDR3 totals 14 residues. Germline V gives CDR1 LGHDT, CDR2 YNNKEL (reference sequence). The CDR3 here is CASREGTGRTETFF. The CDR3 bases are TGTGCCAGCAGAGAGGGGACAGGGCGGACTGAAACTTTCTTT.

This clonotype was detected ten times or more. The CDR3 DNA reads as TGTGCCAGCAGTTACTCCGCAGGAAACTCTGGAAACACCATATATTTT. It yields the protein CASSYSAGNSGNTIYF. The V call is TRBV6-5, the J call TRBJ1-3; D is unresolved. Germline CDR1 reads MNHEY; CDR2 reads SVGAGI. Trimming shortened V by 0 bases and J by 0 bases, and 9 bases separated the two germline ends. This CDR3 is 16 amino acids long.

This chain uses TRBV30 with TRBJ2-6; 8 nucleotides align to TRBD1. CDR1 GTSNPN and CDR2 SVGIG come from the germline V gene (reference sequence). The CDR3 runs to 17 residues. After removal of 2 bases from V and 0 bases from J, the junction contained 6 bases not matched to a gene. CDR3 amino acids: CAWSFGTGVSGANVLTF. DNA of the CDR3: TGTGCCTGGAGTTTCGGGACAGGTGTCTCTGGGGCCAACGTCCTGACTTTC.

This clonotype was counted at least ten times. J is TRBJ1-1 and V is TRBV20-1, with TRBD1 identical over 8 bases. Unmatched junction bases numbered 7, after V lost 6 bases and J lost 4 bases. CDR1 is DFQATT, CDR2 SNEGSKA, per germline (reference sequence). This CDR3 has 13 amino acids. The CDR3 nucleotides are TGCAGTGCCGACGCAGACAGGGGCACTGAAGCTTTCTTT. This sequence encodes CSADADRGTEAFF.

This clonotype showed up many times. CDR3 nucleotide sequence: TGTGCCAGCAGATCTAGGACAGGGAAGAAGAATACGCAGTATTTT. Translated, it gives CASRSRTGKKNTQYF. The chain recombines TRBV28 with TRBJ2-3, with 8 bases aligning to TRBD1. CDR1 and CDR2 (germline): MDHEN, SYDVKM. The length of the CDR3 is 15 residues. V dropped 6 bases and J dropped 7; count of bases not matched to a gene: 12.

This clonotype was detected ten times or more. The J gene is TRBJ2-2, the V gene TRBV5-1; 9 nucleotides match TRBD1. The junction had 5 bases not matched to a gene; V was cut back by 4 bases and J by 4 bases. This CDR3 region has 15 residues. Germline loops: CDR1 SGHRS, CDR2 YFSETQ. The CDR3 loop is CASSQGQGTTGELFF. The CDR3 DNA is TGCGCCAGCAGCCAGGGACAGGGTACCACCGGGGAGCTGTTTTTT.

Ten or more counts support this clonotype. The chain employs TRBV19 and TRBJ1-4; maybe TRBD1 (5 bases). The CDR3 sequence is 13 residues long. CDR1 and CDR2 from the germline V gene are LNHDA and SQIVND (reference sequence). The ends were cut back, 6 bases at V and 7 bases at J, with 12 bases in the middle. The CDR3 loop reads CASSPEGIEKLFF. The CDR3 coding sequence is TGTGCCAGTAGCCCGGAGGGGATTGAAAAACTGTTTTTT.